These T cell receptor beta chains were read from a single sample in a study of beta chain features in type 1 diabetes. The data were produced by immunoSEQ multiplex PCR, yet TCRdb's version contains in-frame clones alone and is incomplete. The sample shows about 160,000 clones, 50% to 70% of them seen only once. The source material was naive CD4+ T cells from blood. The receptors stem from a man aged 25-40 years with type 1 diabetes. The CDR3 runs from the conserved cysteine through the conserved F or W. Fields, in order: J gene, clone size, CDR3 length, D gene, V gene, CDR3 DNA, CDR3 protein. D genes are given only for firm matches. Only some rows state a clone size, as once, few, many or a class for expanded clones.

TRBJ1-1	.	14	.	TRBV6-5	TGTGCCAGCAGTTACTCCGGGGGCGGCACTGAAGCTTTCTTT	CASSYSGGGTEAFF
TRBJ2-2	.	15	.	TRBV11-2	TGTGCCAGCAGCTTTTCTGAGGGTTCCGCCGGGGAGCTGTTTTTT	CASSFSEGSAGELFF
TRBJ1-5	.	13	TRBD1	TRBV29-1	TGCAGCGTACTCACAGGGGTCAATCAGCCCCAGCATTTT	CSVLTGVNQPQHF
TRBJ1-2	few	12	.	TRBV30	TGTGCCTGGAGTCTGGGAGCCTATGGCTACACCTTC	CAWSLGAYGYTF
TRBJ2-5	.	13	.	TRBV19	TGTGCCAGTAGTATCCAGGGGCAAGAGACCCAGTACTTC	CASSIQGQETQYF
TRBJ2-1	.	15	TRBD1	TRBV9	TGTGCCAGCAGCGTAGTGGGACAGGGGGTCAATGAGCAGTTCTTC	CASSVVGQGVNEQFF
TRBJ1-5	.	13	TRBD1	TRBV29-1	TGCAGCGTTGAAGGCAGGGGGGATCAGCCCCAGCATTTT	CSVEGRGDQPQHF
TRBJ1-3	.	14	.	TRBV25-1	TGTGCCAGCAGTACAGGGAACTCTGGAAACACCATATATTTT	CASSTGNSGNTIYF
TRBJ2-4	.	12	TRBD2	TRBV9	TGTGCCAGCAGCCCCGGCGGGGGCATTCAGTACTTC	CASSPGGGIQYF
TRBJ1-5	few	14	TRBD1	TRBV7-6	TGTGCCAGCAGCTCAACAGGGGTGGGTCAGCCCCAGCATTTT	CASSSTGVGQPQHF
TRBJ2-5	.	14	TRBD2	TRBV27	TGTGCCAGCAGCGTCCTAGCGGGGTTTGAGACCCAGTACTTC	CASSVLAGFETQYF
TRBJ2-2	.	14	TRBD1	TRBV6-5	TGTGCCAGCAGTTACGACAGGGGCACCGGGGAGCTGTTTTTT	CASSYDRGTGELFF
TRBJ2-1	.	15	TRBD1	TRBV29-1	TGCAGCGTTGAAGGCGGGGGACAGGGACGGAATGAGCAGTTCTTC	CSVEGGGQGRNEQFF
TRBJ2-3	.	15	TRBD2	TRBV7-2	TGTGCCAGCAGTTCGAGCGGGGGTGGCACAGATACGCAGTATTTT	CASSSSGGGTDTQYF
TRBJ2-5	.	14	.	TRBV19	TGTGCCAGTAGTCTAACGGACTGGCAAGAGACCCAGTACTTC	CASSLTDWQETQYF
TRBJ1-2	.	13	TRBD1	TRBV7-2	TGTGCCAGCAGCTTAGCGACAGGGACCGGCTACACCTTC	CASSLATGTGYTF
TRBJ2-1	.	15	.	TRBV7-2	TGTGCCAGCAGCTTAGCCAGAGAGGCCTACAATGAGCAGTTCTTC	CASSLAREAYNEQFF
TRBJ2-1	.	13	TRBD2	TRBV6-5	TGTGCCAGCAGACCGGGAGGGACGAATGAGCAGTTCTTC	CASRPGGTNEQFF
TRBJ2-7	few	15	TRBD2	TRBV5-6	TGTGCCAGCAGCTTTGCAGGAGCGGGGGCGGGTGAGCAGTACTTC	CASSFAGAGAGEQYF
TRBJ2-3	.	15	.	TRBV7-8	TGTGCCAGCAGCCCTGGACACGACCTAACAGATACGCAGTATTTT	CASSPGHDLTDTQYF
TRBJ2-7	.	12	.	TRBV5-1	TGCGCCAGCAGCATGGGCTCCTACGAGCAGTACTTC	CASSMGSYEQYF
TRBJ2-7	.	12	.	TRBV2	TGTGCCAGCACGGTCCGCTCCTACGAGCAGTACTTC	CASTVRSYEQYF
TRBJ1-5	.	15	TRBD1	TRBV15	TGTGCCACCAGCAGGGACAGGGGGTCTCCACAGCCCCAGCATTTT	CATSRDRGSPQPQHF
TRBJ2-7	.	11	.	TRBV29-1	TGCAGCGTTGGCGAGGGGTACGAGCAGTACTTC	CSVGEGYEQYF
TRBJ1-1	once	15	.	TRBV30	TGTGCCTGGAGTCCCGAGGGACGGGGAAGAACTGAAGCTTTCTTT	CAWSPEGRGRTEAFF
TRBJ2-5	.	12	TRBD1	TRBV5-6	TGTGCCAGCACTCGACAGGGAGAGACCCAGTACTTC	CASTRQGETQYF
TRBJ1-2	.	15	.	TRBV25-1	TGTGCCAGCAGTGGTGGGCAGGCGATTAACTATGGCTACACCTTC	CASSGGQAINYGYTF
TRBJ2-6	once	15	.	TRBV6-5	TGTGCCAGCAGTTACCAATACACTGGGGCCAACGTCCTGACTTTC	CASSYQYTGANVLTF
TRBJ2-3	few	11	.	TRBV6-5	TGTGCCACCAGCCGGAAGGCTACGCAGTATTTT	CATSRKATQYF
TRBJ2-2	few	14	.	TRBV29-1	TGCAGCACCTTGACGGGATCGAACACCGGGGAGCTGTTTTTT	CSTLTGSNTGELFF
TRBJ1-6	.	14	.	TRBV6-5	TGTGCCAGCAGAACCACAGGGCGTAATTCACCCCTCCACTTT	CASRTTGRNSPLHF
TRBJ2-5	.	14	.	TRBV9	TGTGCCAGCAGCGTAGAAGGGGACCAAGAGACCCAGTACTTC	CASSVEGDQETQYF
TRBJ1-2	.	11	.	TRBV29-1	TGCAGCGCACGACCGGCCCGAGGCTACACCTTC	CSARPARGYTF
TRBJ2-3	few	14	.	TRBV2	TGTGCCAGCAGTGGTAGCAGGGTAGCAGATACGCAGTATTTT	CASSGSRVADTQYF
TRBJ2-3	.	15	.	TRBV9	TGTGCCAGCAGCACAACAGGAGGAAGCACAGATACGCAGTATTTT	CASSTTGGSTDTQYF
TRBJ1-2	.	13	.	TRBV7-2	TGTGCCAGCAGCTGGACGGACAACTATGGCTACACCTTC	CASSWTDNYGYTF
TRBJ2-6	.	16	.	TRBV14	TGTGCCAGCAGCGCGCAGGGGGGAGCTGGGGCCAACGTCCTGACTTTC	CASSAQGGAGANVLTF
TRBJ2-3	.	13	.	TRBV30	TGTGCCTGGAGTGGTCTTAGCACAGATACGCAGTATTTT	CAWSGLSTDTQYF